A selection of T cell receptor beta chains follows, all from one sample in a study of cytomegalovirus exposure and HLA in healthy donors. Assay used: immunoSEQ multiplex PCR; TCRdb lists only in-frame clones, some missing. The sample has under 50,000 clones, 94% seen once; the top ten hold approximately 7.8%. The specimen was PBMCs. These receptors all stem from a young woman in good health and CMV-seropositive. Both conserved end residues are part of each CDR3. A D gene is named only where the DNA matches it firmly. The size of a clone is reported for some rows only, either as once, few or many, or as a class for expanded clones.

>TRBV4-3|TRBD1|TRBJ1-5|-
CASSQDLTGAQPQHF
TGCGCCAGCAGCCAAGATCTGACAGGGGCTCAGCCCCAGCATTTT
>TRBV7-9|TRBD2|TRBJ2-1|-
CASRPASGNTYNEQFF
TGTGCCAGCAGGCCAGCTAGCGGGAACACCTACAATGAGCAGTTCTTC
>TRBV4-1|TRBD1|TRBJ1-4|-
CASSQLLTGEGTNEKLFF
TGCGCCAGCAGCCAATTGCTGACAGGGGAGGGTACTAATGAAAAACTGTTTTTT
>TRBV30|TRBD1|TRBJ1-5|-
CASGQGLNQPQHF
TGTGCCAGTGGACAGGGGCTCAATCAGCCCCAGCATTTT
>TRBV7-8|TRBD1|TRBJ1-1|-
CASSPDQTGGSEAFF
TGTGCCAGCAGCCCTGATCAGACAGGGGGAAGTGAAGCTTTCTTT
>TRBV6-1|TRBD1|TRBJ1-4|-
CASSVSTGQGNEKLFF
TGTGCCAGCAGTGTCTCGACGGGACAGGGAAATGAAAAACTGTTTTTT
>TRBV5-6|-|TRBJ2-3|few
CASSLLVVSTDTQYF
TGTGCCAGCAGCTTACTAGTGGTCTCCACTGATACGCAGTATTTT
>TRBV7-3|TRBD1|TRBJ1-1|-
CASSRQGENAEAFF
TGTGCCAGCAGCCGACAGGGGGAGAATGCTGAAGCTTTCTTT
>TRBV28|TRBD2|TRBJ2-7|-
CASSFPSGASEEQYF
TGTGCCAGCAGTTTCCCCAGCGGGGCCTCAGAGGAGCAGTACTTC
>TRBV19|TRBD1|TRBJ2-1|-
CASTADRGAYNEQFF
TGTGCCAGTACTGCGGACAGGGGGGCCTACAATGAGCAGTTCTTC